Each of the 5 T cell receptor beta chains below was sequenced from the same sample in a study of blood T cell repertoires in COVID-19. Clones were read by immunoSEQ multiplex PCR, and TCRdb kept only the in-frame ones, dropping some. The sample has fewer than 200,000 clones; roughly 82% are singletons. Sequenced: peripheral blood. The receptors come from a woman aged 40 to 50 with COVID-19, enrolled during active disease.

The gene calls are TRBV5-4 and TRBJ1-2; TRBD1 might be the D (6 bases). V lost 3 bases to trimming and J lost 6 bases, with 12 bases between them. Germline values: CDR1 SGHNT, CDR2 YYREEE (reference sequence). There are 13 residues in the CDR3. DNA of the CDR3: TGTGCCAGCAGCTGGCCACAGGGAAATGGCTACACCTTC. It yields the protein CASSWPQGNGYTF.

The chain couples TRBV5-1 to TRBJ1-1, with TRBD1 matching over 11 bases. This CDR3 spans 15 amino acids. Germline V gene lookup returns CDR1 SGHRS and CDR2 YFSETQ. Unmatched junction bases numbered 1, after V lost 0 bases and J lost 3 bases. The DNA for the CDR3 is TGCGCCAGCAGCTTGGGGGACAGGGGGTACACTGAAGCTTTCTTT. Protein: CASSLGDRGYTEAFF.

This sequence joins TRBV28 and TRBJ1-2, with 9 bases matching TRBD1. The CDR3 runs 14 residues. Germline V lookup: CDR1 MDHEN, CDR2 SYDVKM. V dropped 6 bases and J dropped 7; count of bases not matched to a gene: 9. CDR3 nucleotides: TGTGCCAGCAGATACCGGGACAGGGTGTTTGGCTACACCTTC. Protein sequence: CASRYRDRVFGYTF.

The chain combines TRBV30 with TRBJ1-5; D remains ambiguous. Trimming cost V 3 bases and J 7 bases, with 13 bases left between them. CDR3 size: 13 residues. Germline values: CDR1 GTSNPN, CDR2 SVGIG (reference sequence). CDR3 in DNA: TGTGCCTGGAGGAAAGCTACGGGGCAGCCCCAGCATTTT. Translation gives CAWRKATGQPQHF.

This chain connects TRBV19 to TRBJ1-5, with TRBD1 matching 8 bases. The CDR3 is 14 amino acids. Germline loops: CDR1 LNHDA, CDR2 SQIVND (reference sequence). The junction had 6 bases not matched to a gene; V was cut back by 5 bases and J by 6 bases. CDR3 coding DNA: TGTGCCAGTAGTTGGCAGGGGGCAGGTCAGCCCCAGCATTTT. Its translation: CASSWQGAGQPQHF.